This T cell receptor (beta chain) came from a study of control samples from healthy donors and cancer patients. Produced via immunoSEQ multiplex PCR; TCRdb's table is partial and in-frame only. Of about 190,000 clones in the sample, roughly nine tenths are singletons; the top ten hold approximately 1.8%. This CDR3 region has 15 residues. Germline V gives CDR1 MNHNS, CDR2 SASEGT. V was clipped by 3 bases and J by 3 bases, with 14 bases between them. The chain uses TRBV6-1 and TRBJ1-2; tentatively, D is TRBD1 (5 bases). Sequencing used blood. The source is a man younger than 45 in good health. In DNA form, the CDR3 reads TGTGCCAGCAGTGAGACCCGACAGCTCGACTATGGCTACACCTTC. Protein product: CASSETRQLDYGYTF.